The clone carrying this T cell receptor (beta chain) was seen only once. The sample belongs to a study of blood T cell repertoires in COVID-19. Study overall: Some COVID-19 samples were acute and others convalescent; all came from the United States, Italy and Spain. T cells, B-cell-depleted T cells, or PBMCs provided the cDNA or gDNA that served as material.

Trimming cost V 4 bases and J 7 bases; bases outside gene matches: 2. Germline V gene sequence: CDR1 SEHNR, CDR2 FQNEAQ (reference sequence). CDR3 length equals 13 residues. Per the original methods: Reference gene primer amplification in the assay estimated nucleated cell counts. The protocol was immunoSEQ multiplex PCR, while the TCRdb copy is restricted to in-frame clones and leaves out a portion. V and J calls and clone size are copied from that table; D and trimming were computed from the DNA. The sample consists of more than 60,000 clones, around 74% of them appearing once. Source material: peripheral blood. The TCR sequence derives from a human donor with acute or convalescent COVID-19. The donor label of this sample is uncertain. The rearrangement links TRBV7-9 to TRBJ1-2, with 11 bases matching TRBD1. This CDR3 reads CASSSGQGVGYTF. The CDR3 DNA is TGTGCCAGCAGCTCGGGACAGGGGGTTGGCTACACCTTC.